This is a list of T cell receptor beta chains from one sample in a study of post-analysis software for immune sequencing data. MiXCR, applied by TCRdb to the PCR reads, yields one record per CDR3 protein. The sample records roughly 650,000 distinct CDR3 sequences, over 45% being singletons. Sequenced: blood. The receptors derive from a girl aged 2 to 10 with multiple sclerosis. Each CDR3 is given without its conserved first and last residue. The order of the fields is J gene, D gene, V gene, CDR3 protein. D genes are given only for firm matches.

J: TRBJ2-1
D: TRBD1
V: TRBV5-1
CDR3: ASSLGMTGVLYNEQF

J: TRBJ2-2
D: .
V: TRBV2
CDR3: ASNSDGELF

J: TRBJ1-2
D: .
V: TRBV10-3
CDR3: AIRTPAGVQGYT

J: TRBJ2-5
D: TRBD2
V: TRBV5-1
CDR3: ASSRASREGETQY

J: TRBJ1-2
D: .
V: TRBV5-1
CDR3: ASSLDGVGADGYT

J: TRBJ1-5
D: TRBD1
V: TRBV30
CDR3: AWKGTGDNQPQH

J: TRBJ1-1
D: .
V: TRBV5-1
CDR3: ASSLGIEGTEAF

J: TRBJ2-7
D: .
V: TRBV12-3/TRBV12-4
CDR3: ASSSLERSSYEQY

J: TRBJ2-5
D: TRBD2
V: TRBV20-1
CDR3: SAKRDSGGETQY

J: TRBJ2-5
D: .
V: TRBV29-1
CDR3: SVAGGNQETQY

J: TRBJ2-1
D: TRBD2
V: TRBV7-8
CDR3: ASSLAETSSLILQF

J: TRBJ2-2
D: .
V: TRBV12-3/TRBV12-4
CDR3: ASRPWAVNGELF

J: TRBJ2-1
D: TRBD2
V: TRBV11-2
CDR3: ASSLNTWPGTSGGPYNEQF

J: TRBJ2-5
D: TRBD2
V: TRBV6-5
CDR3: ASSSSGTSKETQY

J: TRBJ2-1
D: .
V: TRBV5-1
CDR3: ASSFLLGVSYNEQF

J: TRBJ2-7
D: TRBD1
V: TRBV6-5
CDR3: ASSYLLGTASYEQY

J: TRBJ2-3
D: TRBD2
V: TRBV10-3
CDR3: AISEPKSGRDADTQY

J: TRBJ2-5
D: TRBD1
V: TRBV20-1
CDR3: SAAPGQTQETQY

J: TRBJ2-1
D: TRBD2
V: TRBV12-3/TRBV12-4
CDR3: ASSLPWPIAGGAQPNYNEQF

J: TRBJ2-1
D: TRBD2
V: TRBV7-9
CDR3: ASSLGLAGGHYYNEQF

J: TRBJ2-5
D: TRBD1
V: TRBV9
CDR3: ASSVGPGGTGAQETQY

J: TRBJ2-1
D: .
V: TRBV5-1
CDR3: ASSRDTSGEQF

J: TRBJ1-1
D: .
V: TRBV10-3
CDR3: AISESGTPVGAF

J: TRBJ2-7
D: .
V: TRBV4-1
CDR3: ASSQHAGTPSLRSYEQY

J: TRBJ2-1
D: .
V: TRBV6-1
CDR3: ASSELVGTGQF

J: TRBJ2-5
D: .
V: TRBV6-5
CDR3: ASSYSWSSAQETQY

J: TRBJ1-2
D: .
V: TRBV7-9
CDR3: ATGYGYT

J: TRBJ1-2
D: .
V: TRBV20-1
CDR3: SASTGTCSNYGYT

J: TRBJ2-1
D: TRBD2
V: TRBV10-3
CDR3: AVSGSTDNEQF

J: TRBJ2-1
D: TRBD2
V: TRBV4-2
CDR3: ASSQPTSGGYNEQF

J: TRBJ2-2
D: TRBD1
V: TRBV7-7
CDR3: ASSFPDRGKAGELF

J: TRBJ2-3
D: TRBD1
V: TRBV6-6
CDR3: ASDTGGVDTQY

J: TRBJ2-1
D: .
V: TRBV2
CDR3: ASSEAYNEQF

J: TRBJ2-7
D: TRBD1
V: TRBV7-2
CDR3: ASSLDRTGRESYEQY

J: TRBJ2-7
D: TRBD2
V: TRBV27
CDR3: ASSLATSGGSYEQY

J: TRBJ2-1
D: .
V: TRBV11-3
CDR3: ASSLEGAGNEQF

J: TRBJ2-2
D: .
V: TRBV5-1
CDR3: ASSLPSSNTGELF

J: TRBJ2-1
D: .
V: TRBV6-1
CDR3: ASSEESGSWGNEQF

J: TRBJ1-2
D: .
V: TRBV5-6
CDR3: ASRERGEANRYT

J: TRBJ2-5
D: .
V: TRBV11-2
CDR3: ASSATGFQETQY

J: TRBJ2-5
D: .
V: TRBV5-6
CDR3: ASRPGSAETQY

J: TRBJ2-1
D: TRBD2
V: TRBV4-2
CDR3: ASSEAGGDYNEQF

J: TRBJ2-3
D: TRBD1
V: TRBV5-1
CDR3: ASSLGRDSSTDTQY

J: TRBJ1-1
D: .
V: TRBV10-3
CDR3: AIRTGGGGTEAF

J: TRBJ2-5
D: .
V: TRBV9
CDR3: ASSARDTKQETQY

J: TRBJ2-5
D: .
V: TRBV7-8
CDR3: ASSPGAGDGTQY

J: TRBJ2-1
D: .
V: TRBV2
CDR3: ASTPGHRTTEQF

J: TRBJ2-3
D: .
V: TRBV6-2/TRBV6-3
CDR3: ASGTVGEGTDTQY

J: TRBJ2-1
D: TRBD2
V: TRBV27
CDR3: ASMTGRENEQF

J: TRBJ2-7
D: .
V: TRBV29-1
CDR3: SVPGRHEQY

J: TRBJ1-2
D: .
V: TRBV20-1
CDR3: SAGDPHGYT

J: .
D: .
V: TRBV10-3
CDR3: AISESNPAVEQY

J: TRBJ2-5
D: .
V: TRBV10-3
CDR3: AISVRWGFRETQY

J: TRBJ1-2
D: .
V: TRBV7-2
CDR3: ASSTTGREGYT

J: TRBJ1-2
D: .
V: TRBV6-2/TRBV6-3
CDR3: ASSRLGRNYGYT

J: TRBJ2-3
D: TRBD2
V: TRBV5-5
CDR3: ASSPGTSGAHYTDTQY

J: TRBJ2-1
D: TRBD1
V: TRBV25-1
CDR3: ASSDPTGAGYNEQF

J: .
D: .
V: TRBV6-5
CDR3: ASSSTPSYNEQY

J: TRBJ2-6
D: .
V: TRBV7-2
CDR3: ASKEGSGANVLT